This is a list of T cell receptor beta chains from one sample in a study of T cell responses to AZD1222 COVID-19 vaccine. Generated by immunoSEQ multiplex PCR, the TCRdb table keeps only in-frame clones and is missing some. Of about 76,000 clones in the sample, roughly 90% were seen once. Here the sequenced sample was peripheral blood, taken on day 0 of AZD1222 vaccination. These TCRs come from an adult in good health. CDR3s include the opening cysteine and the closing phenylalanine or tryptophan. Fields, in order: D gene, J gene, clone size, V gene, CDR3 protein, CDR3 DNA. The D gene is left open where the match is weak. The size of a clone is reported for some rows only, either as once, few or many, or as a class for expanded clones.

>.|TRBJ1-6|.|TRBV6-2/TRBV6-3
CASSQKEGRSPLHF
TGTGCCAGCAGCCAAAAAGAAGGGCGATCACCCCTCCACTTT
>.|TRBJ2-2|.|TRBV3-1/TRBV3-2
CASSQDRFGELFF
TGTGCCAGCAGCCAAGATCGCTTTGGGGAGCTGTTTTTT
>TRBD1|TRBJ1-2|.|TRBV6-2/TRBV6-3
CASSYSGQAYGYTF
TGTGCCAGCAGTTACTCGGGACAGGCCTATGGCTACACCTTC
>.|TRBJ1-5|.|TRBV21-1
CASSKDGRTGAYSNQPQHF
TGTGCCAGCAGCAAAGATGGAAGGACAGGGGCCTATAGCAATCAGCCCCAGCATTTT
>TRBD2|TRBJ2-1|.|TRBV14
CASSQNSGGTGFF
TGTGCCAGCAGCCAAAATAGCGGGGGCACTGGGTTCTTC
>.|TRBJ1-1|.|TRBV28
CASSPSGLLKNTEAFF
TGTGCCAGCAGTCCGTCGGGACTCCTTAAGAACACTGAAGCTTTCTTT
>.|TRBJ2-7|.|TRBV10-3
CAISGRDEQYF
TGTGCCATCAGTGGTAGGGACGAGCAGTACTTC
>TRBD1|TRBJ2-7|.|TRBV29-1
CSVGTGDHEQYF
TGCAGCGTCGGGACAGGGGACCACGAGCAGTACTTC
>.|TRBJ1-1|.|TRBV19
CASSILGNTEAFF
TGTGCCAGTAGTATTTTGGGAAACACTGAAGCTTTCTTT
>.|TRBJ2-7|.|TRBV5-1
CASSPQSSSYEQYF
TGCGCCAGCAGTCCACAGTCGAGCTCCTACGAGCAGTACTTC
>.|TRBJ1-5|.|TRBV30
CAWGQSNQPQHF
TGTGCCTGGGGACAGTCGAATCAGCCCCAGCATTTT
>.|TRBJ1-4|.|TRBV5-1
CASRDSDGNNEKLFF
TGCGCCAGCAGAGACTCCGACGGTAATAATGAAAAACTGTTTTTT
>.|TRBJ1-6|.|TRBV27
CASSPWIGRALHF
TGTGCCAGCAGTCCCTGGATTGGGAGGGCCCTCCACTTT
>.|TRBJ1-1|.|TRBV2
CATGGSQESEAFF
TGTGCCACTGGCGGGAGCCAGGAATCTGAAGCTTTCTTT
>.|TRBJ1-6|.|TRBV18
CASSPAGNSPLHF
TGTGCCAGCTCACCAGCCGGTAATTCACCCCTCCACTTT
>.|TRBJ1-1|few|TRBV7-3
CASSSSGDTEAFF
TGTGCCAGCAGCTCGTCGGGTGACACTGAAGCTTTCTTT
>.|TRBJ2-1|few|TRBV12-3/TRBV12-4
CASSLRDNNEQFF
TGTGCCAGCAGTTTACGGGATAACAATGAGCAGTTCTTC
>.|TRBJ2-4|.|TRBV3-1/TRBV3-2
CASSQASYAKNIQYF
TGTGCCAGCAGCCAAGCTAGTTACGCCAAAAACATTCAGTACTTC
>.|TRBJ2-7|once|TRBV6-5
CASSFTRYEQYF
TGTGCCAGCAGTTTTACCCGCTACGAGCAGTACTTC
>.|TRBJ2-1|once|TRBV7-9
CASSPPSSYNEQFF
TGTGCCAGCAGCCCCCCTAGCTCCTACAATGAGCAGTTCTTC
>.|TRBJ2-3|.|TRBV12-3/TRBV12-4
CASGLQGADTQYF
TGTGCCAGCGGACTCCAGGGCGCAGATACGCAGTATTTT
>.|TRBJ1-5|.|TRBV27
CASSSRGQLRQPQHF
TGTGCCAGCAGTTCCCGAGGACAACTCAGGCAGCCCCAGCATTTT
>TRBD2|TRBJ2-3|few|TRBV5-8
CASSSGLAGGTDTQYF
TGTGCCAGCAGCTCCGGACTAGCGGGAGGAACAGATACGCAGTATTTT
>.|TRBJ1-2|.|TRBV2
CASNPARLRGYTF
TGTGCCAGCAACCCGGCCCGATTGAGAGGCTACACCTTC
>TRBD2|TRBJ2-3|.|TRBV24-1
CATSDRTSRSTDTQYF
TGTGCCACCAGTGATCGGACTAGCCGTAGCACAGATACGCAGTATTTT
>.|TRBJ2-7|.|TRBV30
CAWGPPRTARYEQYF
TGTGCCTGGGGGCCCCCCAGGACAGCCCGCTACGAGCAGTACTTC
>.|TRBJ1-2|.|TRBV30
CAWTQRGGRDGYTF
TGTGCCTGGACCCAAAGGGGGGGTCGTGATGGCTACACCTTC
>.|TRBJ2-7|once|TRBV1
CTSSLVEERYEQYF
TGCACCAGCAGCCTGGTCGAGGAGCGCTACGAGCAGTACTTC
>.|TRBJ1-1|.|TRBV7-9
CASRGGWENTEAFF
TGTGCCAGCAGGGGTGGGTGGGAGAACACTGAAGCTTTCTTT
>.|TRBJ2-6|.|TRBV4-1
CASSQAEANVLTF
TGCGCCAGCAGCCAAGCAGAGGCCAACGTCCTGACTTTC
>.|TRBJ1-2|.|TRBV6-5
CASTTLGGYGYTF
TGTGCCAGCACCACGTTAGGGGGCTATGGCTACACCTTC
>.|TRBJ2-5|.|TRBV30
CAGTELQETQYF
TGTGCCGGAACAGAGCTCCAAGAGACCCAGTACTTC
>TRBD1|TRBJ2-7|.|TRBV19
CASSRQGSYEQYF
TGTGCCAGTAGCCGACAGGGCTCCTACGAGCAGTACTTC
>TRBD1|TRBJ2-7|.|TRBV7-8
CASSSRQGASYEQYF
TGTGCCAGCAGCTCGCGACAGGGAGCAAGCTACGAGCAGTACTTC
>.|TRBJ1-1|.|TRBV6-5
CASSFGRGGTEAFF
TGTGCCAGCAGTTTCGGACGGGGGGGCACTGAAGCTTTCTTT
>.|TRBJ1-1|.|TRBV11-3
CATRPDIGGSTEAFF
TGTGCCACCCGACCGGACATCGGGGGCAGCACTGAAGCTTTCTTT
>.|TRBJ1-2|.|TRBV5-4
CASSPPGNPIDGYTF
TGTGCCAGCAGCCCACCGGGGAACCCCATTGATGGCTACACCTTC